This TCR beta chain was identified during a study of blood T cell repertoires in COVID-19. About the study: T cells, B-cell-depleted T cells, or PBMCs provided the cDNA or gDNA that served as material.

The J segment lost 0 bases and the V segment lost 2 bases, leaving 3 bases of the junction unmatched. This CDR3 has 16 amino acids. CDR1 is SGDLS, CDR2 YYNGEE, per germline. Per the original data handling: Estimates of nucleated cell counts were drawn from the amplification of reference gene primers. Profiled with immunoSEQ multiplex PCR; TCRdb holds only in-frame clones, not every one. V, J and clone size are those of that table, while D and trimming were read from the DNA. In the table there are approximately 160,000 clones, roughly nine tenths of which are singletons. The chain links TRBV9 to TRBJ1-3; 9 bases match TRBD1. This clonotype was obtained from a woman in her 70s with acute or convalescent COVID-19. The sample comprised peripheral blood. The CDR3 sequence is CASSVGTGSSGNTIYF. DNA for the CDR3: TGTGCCAGCAGCGTCGGGACAGGGAGCTCTGGAAACACCATATATTTT.